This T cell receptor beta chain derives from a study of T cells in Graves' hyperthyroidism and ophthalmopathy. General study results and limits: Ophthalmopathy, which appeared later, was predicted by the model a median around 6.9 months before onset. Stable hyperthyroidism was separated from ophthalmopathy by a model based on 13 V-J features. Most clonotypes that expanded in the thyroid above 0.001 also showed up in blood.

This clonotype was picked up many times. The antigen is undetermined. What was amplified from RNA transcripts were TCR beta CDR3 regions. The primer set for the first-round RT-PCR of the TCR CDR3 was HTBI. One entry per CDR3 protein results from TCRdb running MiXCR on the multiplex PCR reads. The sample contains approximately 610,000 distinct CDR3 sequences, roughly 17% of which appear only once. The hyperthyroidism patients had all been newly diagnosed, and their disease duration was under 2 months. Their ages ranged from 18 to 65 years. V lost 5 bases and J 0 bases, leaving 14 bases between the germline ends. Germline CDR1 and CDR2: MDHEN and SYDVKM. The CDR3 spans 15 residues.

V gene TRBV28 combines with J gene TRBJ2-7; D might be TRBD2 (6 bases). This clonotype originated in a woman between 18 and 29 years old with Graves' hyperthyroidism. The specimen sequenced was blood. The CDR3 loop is CASSPPEGYSYEQYF. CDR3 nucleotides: TGTGCCAGCAGTCCCCCGGAGGGGTACTCCTACGAGCAGTACTTC.